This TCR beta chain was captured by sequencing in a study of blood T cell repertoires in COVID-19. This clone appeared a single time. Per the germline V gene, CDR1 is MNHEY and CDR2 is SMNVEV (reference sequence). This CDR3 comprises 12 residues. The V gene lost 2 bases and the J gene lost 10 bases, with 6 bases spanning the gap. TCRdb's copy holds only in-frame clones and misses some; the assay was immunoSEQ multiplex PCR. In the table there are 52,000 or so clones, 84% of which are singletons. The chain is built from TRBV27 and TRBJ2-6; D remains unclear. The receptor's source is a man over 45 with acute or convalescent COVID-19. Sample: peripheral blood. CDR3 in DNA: TGTGCCAGCAGTTTAGATCAGAACGTCCTGACTTTC. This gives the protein CASSLDQNVLTF.